This T cell receptor (beta chain) came from a study of cytomegalovirus exposure and HLA in healthy donors (dated by TCRdb to the late 2010s). Some background on the complete study: According to an earlier analysis of 450 to 650 of the donors, some 170 million T cells yielded 100 million or so unique TCR beta sequences and 250 to 350 Gb of sequence data. Among the roughly 400 genotyped donors, approximately 76% belonged to the genetic ancestry cluster associated with self-reported Caucasian donors. Class I and class II HLA loci were covered by the typing at four-digit resolution. The study aimed to test whether signatures of past pathogen exposure could be identified by cataloging public T cell receptors. To predict cytomegalovirus infection status, the study combined high-throughput TCR immunosequencing, statistical association of individual TCRs with disease status, and machine learning. Typing coverage varied by locus: roughly 629-630 donors for A, B, C, DRB1 and DQB1; some 520 for DQA1; over 600 for DPA1; roughly 450 for DPB1. The later analysis used no new phenotypic data to find candidate immune exposures, relying instead on TCR beta sequences and their occurrence across donors. Donor age, sex, ethnicity and CMV serostatus were collected together with the repertoire data. On average, roughly 250,000 unique TCR beta nucleotide sequences were sequenced per donor among 398 genotyped donors of the cohort, with around 19% of those sequences being non-productive. A separate validation cohort of over 95 different subjects was used in addition to the approximately 670-subject first cohort. Genome-wide SNP genotypes for about 65% of the 666 donors were used in a later genetic analysis, which treated that subset as a discovery cohort. Around 300 gigabases of sequencing data and roughly 90 million unique TCR sequences were included in an early release covering over 600 HLA-typed donors. A later analysis re-examined previously published TCR beta repertoires from 500 to 700 donors and added high-resolution HLA genotyping to investigate patterns of TCR occurrence. In an earlier analysis of 587 of the donors, high-throughput TCR beta sequencing was used to judge whether each TCR beta V gene segment behaved as functional or pseudogenic. Roughly 5 DR-DQ haplotypes were handled as single units for association and clustering, since linkage in the cohort was strong. Using immunosequencing, the study profiled T cell repertoires from approximately 700 subjects and related those repertoires to cytomegalovirus serostatus. All discovery cohort repertoires had been generated on a single sequencing platform.

This clone has a single count. It lacks a known antigen. No base qualities exist here, and no much larger clone lies one base off it. Overall results and qualifications from the work: Presence/absence analyses assumed roughly uniform sequencing depth across donors, an assumption that may not hold. In a later analysis, several top co-occurrence clusters were reported to appear linked to parvovirus B19, influenza, CMV and Epstein-Barr virus. In an earlier analysis of fewer than 700 of the donors, most TCR beta V segments appeared in productive rearrangements about 87% or about 30% of the time, broadly matching IMGT annotations. In a later analysis, TCR association rates were found to vary across HLA loci, with the most associated TCRs seen for DRB1 alleles and the fewest for HLA-C alleles. Most TCR sequences were seen in very few donors, while some public TCRs were found in many individuals. Most CMV-associated TCR beta chains appeared to be HLA-restricted in a later analysis, and the HLA associations seemed to be driven largely by CMV exposure. For the cohort, immune exposure information was limited to CMV serostatus. A later analysis associated 16,951 TCR beta sequences with specific HLA alleles at a false discovery rate of 0.05. In vitro tests confirmed that three of the cytomegalovirus-associated TCR beta chains recognize cytomegalovirus antigens. The authors suggested that the approach could potentially be extended to other disease states and immunological phenotypes. A total of 150 to 200 TCR beta chains were listed by the study as associated with cytomegalovirus. A group of highly shared sequence variants was considered likely to be a technical artifact of the sequencing pipeline. A further reported finding was that TCR beta sequences accurately predicted the HLA-A and HLA-B alleles for most subjects in the first cohort. Only TCR beta chains were sequenced in this cohort, and the absence of alpha or paired-chain data limited detectable features. According to a later genetic analysis, donors in an Asian-associated ancestry cluster had fewer N-insertions in productive TCRs than the approximately 710-donor mean. In a later analysis, HLA-associated TCR beta chains showed more clonal expansion and lower generation probabilities than non-associated chains that were equally common. When HLA alleles, especially DR and DQ, strongly co-occurred, attributing TCR associations to individual alleles was difficult. Cytomegalovirus status was reported to be diagnosed by the classifier with high specificity and sensitivity in both the original and validation cohorts. Because HLA typing was missing for some donors at each locus, association tests included only the typed subset. V-gene and J-gene trimming of TCR beta chains was associated with a missense DCLRE1C variant in a later genetic analysis, and the association was replicated in an independent cohort. Because counts were too low, under 20 rarely observed V segments, including chromosome 9 orphons, were left out of the earlier analysis of some 600 of the donors. Because the 87-base-pair reads could not distinguish some IMGT-functional V segments, including TRBV6-2 and TRBV6-3, those segments were excluded. Correlated functional status among segregating V segments might reflect linkage disequilibrium, but an unknown experimental factor could not be ruled out.

Reading the germline V gene gives CDR1 MNHEY and CDR2 SVGAGI. Trimming at the junction amounts to 6 bases on V and 4 bases on J, and the germline ends lie 10 bases apart. The CDR3 starts with the cysteine, ends with the phenylalanine, and has 13 residues. The read is trimmed to its CDR3 DNA, 39 bases read in frame from base 1. The cohort consisted of approximately 670 healthy bone marrow donors. At the time of sampling, every cohort member was nominally healthy, though immune exposures that went unrecorded were likely present. The donor was CMV seropositive and belonged to the group of about 290 seropositive cohort members. A peripheral blood sample was provided by each donor, and peripheral blood mononuclear cells were used for TCR beta sequencing. The Qiagen DNeasy Blood Extraction Kit was used to extract genomic DNA from the blood cell samples. The receptor library was made with the immunoSEQ multiplex PCR assay. A mixture of 60 forward primers for TCR Vbeta segments and 13 reverse primers for TCR Jbeta segments was used in the multiplex PCR. The CDR3 region of rearranged TCR beta genes was amplified from genomic DNA with a multiplex PCR assay. The amplified TCR beta libraries were sequenced on the Illumina HiSeq System as 87-base-pair reads. Turning to the authors' computational methods: In a later analysis, tens of millions of unique TCR beta chains were counted across the 500 to 700 repertoires, and roughly 11 million of these chains were shared by at least two donors. A nearest-neighbor algorithm error-corrected the raw reads and collapsed the reads into unique sequences, merging closely related sequences to remove PCR and sequencing errors. Alignment of CDR3 sequences to IMGT reference sequences was used to assign V, D and J gene segments. For a sequence to be retained, at least a six-nucleotide match to both a V gene segment and a J gene segment was required. A rearrangement was called productive if the CDR3 had no stop codons and remained in frame with V and J, and every other rearrangement was called non-productive. Following IMGT convention, CDR3 was defined as the stretch from the second conserved V-encoded cysteine to the conserved J-encoded phenylalanine. Sequences without an unambiguous match to a single V gene segment were excluded from the earlier analysis of a few hundred of the donors. In an earlier analysis of some 590 of the donors, a V segment was called functional when productive rearrangements were above 56.7%, and segregating when the standard deviation between donors exceeded 5%. To diagnose cytomegalovirus status from the catalog of TCR beta chain sequences, a statistical classification framework was built. In a later analysis, TCR nucleotide sequences were compared against IMGT/GENE-DB human TR gene sequences so that V and J genes could be assigned. Using the TCRdist pipeline, a later analysis assigned CDR3 sequences along with most-parsimonious VDJ recombination scenarios. A later analysis defined each TCR beta chain by its CDR3 amino acid sequence plus V-gene family, and excluded reads lacking a unique V-gene family. A later analysis removed 592 highly shared, low-generation-probability nucleotide sequences to deal with suspected cross-contamination and a sequencing artifact. In a later analysis, a clonal expansion index for each public chain was calculated from normalized within-repertoire ranks of inferred template counts. Generation probabilities in a later analysis came from a VDJ recombination model fitted to out-of-frame rearrangements, and those results were checked against IGoR. In a later analysis, hypergeometric tests were used to score TCR-TCR, TCR-HLA and TCR-CMV co-occurrence, with a repertoire-size bias correction applied to TCR pairs. To estimate false discovery rates, a later analysis permuted the HLA or CMV assignments 20 times. In a later analysis, co-occurring TCRs were grouped with DBSCAN, and TCRdist sequence similarity was added when clustering was performed within HLA-allele-positive subsets. For co-occurrence clustering, repertoires with fewer than 30,000 or more than 120,000 public chains were excluded, along with about five repertoires with anomalous nucleotide sharing. The table comes from immuneACCESS by way of TCRdb, which keeps in-frame sequences with V and J called. Part of the clones is missing from these tables; in studies checked, under half for an unresolved V gene and the rest for unknown reasons. Clone size and the V and J calls come from that table; the DNA yielded D and trimming. Counted in this sample were fewer than 150,000 clones; roughly 71% of them appeared once. Approximately 5.4% of the sample lies in the top ten.

Sequencing input: PBMCs. The receptor chain draws on TRBV6-5 and TRBJ2-1; no D gene is confidently identified. The origin of this receptor is a woman aged 45-65 years in good health and CMV-seropositive. The DNA is as follows: TGTGCCAGCAGACCCGACGGGTACAATGAGCAGTTCTTC. The translation is CASRPDGYNEQFF.